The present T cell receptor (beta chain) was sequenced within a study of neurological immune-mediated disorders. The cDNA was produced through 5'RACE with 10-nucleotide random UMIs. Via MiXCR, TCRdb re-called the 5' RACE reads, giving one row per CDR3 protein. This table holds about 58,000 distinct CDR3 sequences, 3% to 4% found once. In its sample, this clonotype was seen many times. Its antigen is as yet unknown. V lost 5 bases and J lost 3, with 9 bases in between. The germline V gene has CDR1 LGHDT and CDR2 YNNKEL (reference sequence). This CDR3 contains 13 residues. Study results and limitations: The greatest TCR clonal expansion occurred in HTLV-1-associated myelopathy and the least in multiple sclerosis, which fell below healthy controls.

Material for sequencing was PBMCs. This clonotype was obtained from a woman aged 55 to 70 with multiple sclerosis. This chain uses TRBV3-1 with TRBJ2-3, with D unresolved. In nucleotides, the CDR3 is TGTGCCAGCAGCTCTCCACGAACAGATACGCAGTATTTT. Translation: CASSSPRTDTQYF.